This passage covers 5 T cell receptor beta chains from one sample sequenced in a study of cytomegalovirus exposure and HLA in healthy donors. The PCR used 60 Vbeta and 13 Jbeta primers. The data were produced by immunoSEQ multiplex PCR, yet TCRdb's version contains in-frame clones alone and is incomplete. Altogether 150,000 to 160,000 clones are present, over 65% being singletons, with the ten largest covering 3% to 4%. The material sequenced was PBMCs. These receptors all come from a woman in her thirties or forties in good health and CMV-seronegative.

The V call is TRBV28, the J call TRBJ1-1, with 9 positions matching TRBD1. This CDR3 is 16 amino acids long. Germline V lookup: CDR1 MDHEN, CDR2 SYDVKM. V dropped 5 bases and J dropped 2; count of bases not matched to a gene: 9. The DNA of the CDR3 is TGTGCCAGCAGTCGGGAGACAGGGGGTTTTAACACTGAAGCTTTCTTT. This translates into CASSRETGGFNTEAFF.

This sequence joins TRBV5-6 and TRBJ2-7; 10 nucleotides agree with TRBD1. In germline, CDR1 is SGHDT, CDR2 YYEEEE. This CDR3 has 16 residues. After removal of 4 bases from V and 1 base from J, the junction contained 8 bases not matched to a gene. The CDR3 loop reads CASSEAGDRGSYEQYF. The CDR3 region has the DNA TGTGCCAGCAGCGAGGCCGGGGACAGGGGTTCCTACGAGCAGTACTTC.

This clone occurred a few times. The chain is built from TRBV5-3 and TRBJ2-6; TRBD2 might be the D (7 bases). TRBV5-3 belongs to the ORF category, with a function that is uncertain. Trimming cost V 3 bases and J 2 bases, with 12 bases left between them. The CDR3 consists of 16 residues. CDR3 amino acids: CARSWEGGAGANVLTF. CDR3 sequence (DNA): TGTGCCAGAAGCTGGGAGGGGGGGGCTGGGGCCAACGTCCTGACTTTC.

The chain links TRBV5-4 to TRBJ1-2; maybe TRBD1 (5 bases). Germline CDR1 reads SGHNT; CDR2 reads YYREEE (reference sequence). Trimming cost V 4 bases and J 2 bases, with 18 bases left between them. This CDR3 is built from 16 residues. CDR3 DNA sequence: TGTGCCAGCAGCGGGGCCCCTCTGCAGGGAAACTATGGCTACACCTTC. Its translation is CASSGAPLQGNYGYTF.

J is TRBJ2-3 and V is TRBV7-8; D not certain. The V and J ends lost 3 bases and 1 base respectively, with 11 bases between them. CDR1 and CDR2 from the germline V gene are SGHVS and FQNEAQ. The CDR3 has 15 residues. The chain's CDR3 is CASSFLGQGTDTQYF. DNA for the CDR3: TGTGCCAGCAGCTTTCTCGGCCAGGGCACAGATACGCAGTATTTT.